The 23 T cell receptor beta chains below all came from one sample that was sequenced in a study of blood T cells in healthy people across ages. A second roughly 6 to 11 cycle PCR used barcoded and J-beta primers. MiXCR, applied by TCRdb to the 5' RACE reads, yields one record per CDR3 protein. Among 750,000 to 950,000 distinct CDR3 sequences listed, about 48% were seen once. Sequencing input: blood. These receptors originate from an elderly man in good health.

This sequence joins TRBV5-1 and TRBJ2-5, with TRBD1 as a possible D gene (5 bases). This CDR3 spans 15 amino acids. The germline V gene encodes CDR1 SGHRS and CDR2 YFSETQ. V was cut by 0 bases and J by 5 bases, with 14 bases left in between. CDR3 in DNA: TGCGCCAGCAGCTTGGTTTCAGGGCCGGTTGAGACCCAGTACTTC. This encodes CASSLVSGPVETQYF.

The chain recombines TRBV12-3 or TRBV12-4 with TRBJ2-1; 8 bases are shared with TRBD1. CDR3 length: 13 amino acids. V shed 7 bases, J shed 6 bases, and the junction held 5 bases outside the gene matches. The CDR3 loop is CASTLGQANEQFF. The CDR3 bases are TGTGCCAGCACCTTGGGACAGGCCAATGAGCAGTTCTTC.

The CDR3 coding sequence is TGTGCCACCCTCGGGTCGACAGTCAGATACGCGTATTTT. Its translation: CATLGSTVRYAYF. The chain uses TRBV25-1 and TRBJ2-3, with D possibly matching TRBD1 (5 bases). Germline CDR1 reads MGHDK; CDR2 reads SYGVNS. This CDR3 has 13 amino acids. V was trimmed by 10 bases and J by 14 bases, leaving 25 bases between them.

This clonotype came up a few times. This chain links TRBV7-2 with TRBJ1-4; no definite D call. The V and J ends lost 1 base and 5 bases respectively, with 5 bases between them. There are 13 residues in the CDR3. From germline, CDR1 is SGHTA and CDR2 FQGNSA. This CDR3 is CASSLDWNEKLFF. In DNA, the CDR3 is TGTGCCAGCAGCTTAGACTGGAATGAAAAACTGTTTTTT.

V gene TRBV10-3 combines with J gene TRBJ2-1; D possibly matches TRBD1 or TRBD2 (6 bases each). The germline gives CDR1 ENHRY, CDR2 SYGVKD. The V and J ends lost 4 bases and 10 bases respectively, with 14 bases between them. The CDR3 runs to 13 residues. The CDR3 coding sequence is TGTGCCATCAGTGCCGAGGGGGGAACCGAGCAGTTCTTC. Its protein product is CAISAEGGTEQFF.

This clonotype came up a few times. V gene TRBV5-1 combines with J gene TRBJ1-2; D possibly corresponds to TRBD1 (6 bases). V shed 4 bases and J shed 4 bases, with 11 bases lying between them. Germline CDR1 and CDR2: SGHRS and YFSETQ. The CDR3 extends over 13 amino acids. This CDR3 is CASSPGALYGYTF. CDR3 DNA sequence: TGCGCCAGCAGCCCGGGGGCCCTCTATGGCTACACCTTC.

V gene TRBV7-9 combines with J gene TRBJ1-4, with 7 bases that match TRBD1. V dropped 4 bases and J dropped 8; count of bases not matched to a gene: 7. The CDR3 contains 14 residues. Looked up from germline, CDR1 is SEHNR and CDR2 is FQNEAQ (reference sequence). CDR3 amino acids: CASSSRGLGEKLFF. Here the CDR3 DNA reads TGTGCCAGCAGCTCGAGGGGGCTAGGGGAAAAACTGTTTTTT.

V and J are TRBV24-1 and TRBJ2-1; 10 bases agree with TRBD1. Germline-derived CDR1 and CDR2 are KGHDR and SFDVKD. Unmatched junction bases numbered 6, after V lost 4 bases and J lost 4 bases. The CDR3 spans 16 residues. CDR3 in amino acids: CATSDPRTGGYNEQFF. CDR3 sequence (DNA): TGTGCCACCAGTGACCCGCGGACAGGGGGGTACAATGAGCAGTTCTTC.

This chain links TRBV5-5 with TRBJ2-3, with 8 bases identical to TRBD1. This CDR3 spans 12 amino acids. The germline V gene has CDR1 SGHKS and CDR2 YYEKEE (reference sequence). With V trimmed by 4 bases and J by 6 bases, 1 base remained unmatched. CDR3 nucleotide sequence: TGTGCCAGCAGCAGACAGGGGGATACGCAGTATTTT. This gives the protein CASSRQGDTQYF.

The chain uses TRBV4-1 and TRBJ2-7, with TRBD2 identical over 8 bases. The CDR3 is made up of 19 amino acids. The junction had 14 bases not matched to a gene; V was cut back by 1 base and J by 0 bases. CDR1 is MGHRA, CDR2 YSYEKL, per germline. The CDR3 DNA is TGCGCCAGCAGCCAAGTAGGGGGGCGCAGGCGGGAGGCCTCCTACGAGCAGTACTTC. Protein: CASSQVGGRRREASYEQYF.

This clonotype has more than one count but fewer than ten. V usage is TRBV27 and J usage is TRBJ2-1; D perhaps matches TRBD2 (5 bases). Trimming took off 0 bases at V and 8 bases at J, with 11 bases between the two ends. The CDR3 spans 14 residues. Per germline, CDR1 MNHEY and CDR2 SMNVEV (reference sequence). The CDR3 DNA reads TGTGCCAGCAGTTTATCTCCCGGGAACGATGAGCAGTTCTTC. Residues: CASSLSPGNDEQFF.

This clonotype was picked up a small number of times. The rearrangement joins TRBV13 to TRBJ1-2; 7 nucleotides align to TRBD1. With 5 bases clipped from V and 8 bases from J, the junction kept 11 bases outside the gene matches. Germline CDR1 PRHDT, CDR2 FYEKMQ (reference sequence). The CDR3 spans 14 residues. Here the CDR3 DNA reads TGTGCCAGCAGCCGGGGGGGACAGCCCGGCGGCTACACCTTC. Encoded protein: CASSRGGQPGGYTF. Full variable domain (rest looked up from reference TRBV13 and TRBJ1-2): AAGVIQSPRHLIKEKRETATLKCYPIPRHDTVYWYQQGPGQDPQFLISFYEKMQSDKGSIPDRFSAQQFSDYHSELNMSSLELGDSALYFCASSRGGQPGGYTFGSGTRLTVV.

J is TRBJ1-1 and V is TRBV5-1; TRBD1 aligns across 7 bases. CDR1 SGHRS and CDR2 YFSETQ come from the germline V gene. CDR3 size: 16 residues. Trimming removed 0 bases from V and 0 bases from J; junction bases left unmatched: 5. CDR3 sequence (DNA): TGCGCCAGCAGCTTGGCCGGGCAGGGGGTGAACACTGAAGCTTTCTTT. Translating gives CASSLAGQGVNTEAFF.

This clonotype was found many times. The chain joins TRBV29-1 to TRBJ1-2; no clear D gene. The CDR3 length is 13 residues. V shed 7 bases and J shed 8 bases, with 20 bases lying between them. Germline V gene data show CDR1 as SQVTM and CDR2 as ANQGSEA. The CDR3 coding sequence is TGCAGCGCTGACCCTCCCACCCGCGGCGGCTACACCTTC. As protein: CSADPPTRGGYTF.

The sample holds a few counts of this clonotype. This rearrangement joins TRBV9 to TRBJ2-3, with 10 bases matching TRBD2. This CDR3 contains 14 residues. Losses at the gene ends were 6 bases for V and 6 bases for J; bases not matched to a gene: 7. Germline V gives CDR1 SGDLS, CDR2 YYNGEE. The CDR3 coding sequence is TGTGCCAGCACAACTAGCGGGGCGATGGATACGCAGTATTTT. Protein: CASTTSGAMDTQYF.

DNA for the CDR3: TGTGCCAGCAGTCCCCGGGGTCCGGCGGACACTGAAGCTTTCTTT. Amino acids: CASSPRGPADTEAFF. The chain recombines TRBV12-3 or TRBV12-4 with TRBJ1-1, with D hard to call. Between the trimmed V and J ends, which lost 5 bases and 3 bases, there was a span of 16 bases. CDR3 length: 15 residues.

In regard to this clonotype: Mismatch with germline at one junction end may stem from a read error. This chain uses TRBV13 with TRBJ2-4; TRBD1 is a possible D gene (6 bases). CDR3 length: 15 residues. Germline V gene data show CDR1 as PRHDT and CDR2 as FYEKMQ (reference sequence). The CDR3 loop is CVSSLRGLAKNIQYF. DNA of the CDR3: TGTGTCAGCAGCCTCAGGGGTCTAGCCAAAAACATTCAGTACTTC.

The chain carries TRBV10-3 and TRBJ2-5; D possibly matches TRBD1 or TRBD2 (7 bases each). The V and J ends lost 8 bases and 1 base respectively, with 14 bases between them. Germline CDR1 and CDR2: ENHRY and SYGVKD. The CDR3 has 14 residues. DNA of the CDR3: TGTGCCATCGGGGGAGGGGGCTCCCAAGAGACCCAGTACTTC. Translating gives CAIGGGGSQETQYF.

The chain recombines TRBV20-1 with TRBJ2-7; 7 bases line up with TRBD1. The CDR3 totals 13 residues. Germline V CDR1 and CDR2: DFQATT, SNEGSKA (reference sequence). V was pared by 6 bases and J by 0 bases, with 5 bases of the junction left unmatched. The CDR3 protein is CSAHDRASYEQYF. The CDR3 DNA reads TGCAGTGCGCACGACAGGGCCTCCTACGAGCAGTACTTC.

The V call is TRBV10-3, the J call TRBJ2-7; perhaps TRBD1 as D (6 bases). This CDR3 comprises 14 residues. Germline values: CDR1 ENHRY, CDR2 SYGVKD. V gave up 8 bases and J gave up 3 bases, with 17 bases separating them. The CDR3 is CAIRTGTTVYEQYF. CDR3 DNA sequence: TGTGCCATCCGAACCGGGACAACCGTCTACGAGCAGTACTTC.

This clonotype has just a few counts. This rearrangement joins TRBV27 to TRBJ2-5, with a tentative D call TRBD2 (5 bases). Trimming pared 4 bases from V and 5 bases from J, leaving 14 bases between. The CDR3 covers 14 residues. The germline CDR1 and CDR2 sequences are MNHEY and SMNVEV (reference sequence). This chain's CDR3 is CASSSSGSLETQYF. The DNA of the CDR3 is TGTGCCAGCAGTTCCAGCGGCAGCCTGGAGACCCAGTACTTC.

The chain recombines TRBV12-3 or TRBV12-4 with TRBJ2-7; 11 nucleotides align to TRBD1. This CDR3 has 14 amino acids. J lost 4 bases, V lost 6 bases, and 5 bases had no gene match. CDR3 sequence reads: CASRRTGGEYEQYF. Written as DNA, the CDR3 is TGTGCCAGCAGGCGGACAGGGGGCGAGTACGAGCAGTACTTC.

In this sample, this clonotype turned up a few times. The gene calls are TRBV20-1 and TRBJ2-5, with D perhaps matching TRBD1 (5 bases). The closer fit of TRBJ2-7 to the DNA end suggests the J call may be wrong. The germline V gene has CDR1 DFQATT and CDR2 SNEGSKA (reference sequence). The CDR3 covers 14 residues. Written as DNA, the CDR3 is TGCAGTGCTAGCCTCCAGGGCTGGAACTACGAGCAGTACTTC. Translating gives CSASLQGWNYEQYF.